These 31 T cell receptor beta chains share one sample of origin, sequenced in a study of T-cell reconstitution after alpha-beta-depleted transplantation in children. As it was prepared, the TCRbeta library received unique molecular identifiers. TCRdb re-analysed the PCR reads in MiXCR, keeping a single row per CDR3 protein. The table records around 450,000 distinct CDR3 sequences, around two fifths of them present only once. Sequencing used PBMCs, obtained before TCRalphabeta/CD19-depleted stem cell transplant. Source of these receptors: a girl aged 2-10 years with aplastic anemia, due to receive a stem cell transplant.

J is TRBJ2-1 and V is TRBV12-3 or TRBV12-4; 7 bases line up with TRBD2. The CDR3 has 17 residues. Trimming removed 3 bases from V and 9 bases from J; junction bases left unmatched: 17. This CDR3 is CASSFFITSVAVGEQFF. As DNA, the CDR3 is TGTGCCAGCAGTTTTTTTATTACTAGCGTCGCGGTTGGTGAGCAGTTCTTC.

This clonotype was observed many times. The rearrangement links TRBV6-1 to TRBJ1-1, with D hard to call. V was cut by 6 bases and J by 3 bases, with 11 bases left in between. The CDR3 length is 13 residues. Germline V gives CDR1 MNHNS, CDR2 SASEGT. CDR3 amino acids: CASRWGLYTEAFF. CDR3 DNA: TGTGCCAGCAGGTGGGGTCTGTACACTGAAGCTTTCTTT.

Turning to this clonotype: A much larger clone lies one base from this, so it may be a read error. The V call is TRBV7-6, the J call TRBJ2-7, with 8 bases lining up with TRBD2. Germline CDR1 SGHVS, CDR2 FNYEAQ. Losses at the gene ends were 6 bases for V and 4 bases for J; bases not matched to a gene: 17. This CDR3 is built from 17 residues. CDR3 region: CASSPSVGPSGGYEQYF. The CDR3 DNA sequence: TGTGCCAGCAGTCCCTCAGTCGGGCCCAGCGGGGGTTACGAGCAGTACTTC.

This clonotype was recorded once. This chain connects TRBV5-1 to TRBJ1-5, with 10 nucleotides matching TRBD1. V shed 0 bases, J shed 5 bases, and the junction held 2 bases outside the gene matches. Germline V lookup: CDR1 SGHRS, CDR2 YFSETQ. This CDR3 comprises 15 residues. The CDR3 DNA follows: TGCGCCAGCAGCTTGGAGGGACAGGGGCATCAGCCCCAGCATTTT. It yields the protein CASSLEGQGHQPQHF.

The gene calls are TRBV20-1 and TRBJ2-7; a possible D gene is TRBD2 (6 bases). CDR3 length: 15 residues. V lost 1 base, J lost 4 bases, and 17 bases lay in between. Germline V gene sequence: CDR1 DFQATT, CDR2 SNEGSKA (reference sequence). This CDR3 is CSARGGVGGMYEQYF. The CDR3 DNA follows: TGCAGTGCTAGAGGGGGGGTGGGAGGAATGTACGAGCAGTACTTC.

The V and J genes are TRBV20-1 and TRBJ2-2, with 10 bases fitting TRBD1. CDR3 size: 15 residues. Trimming took 3 bases from V and 5 from J; bases not matched to a gene: 6. The germline gives CDR1 DFQATT, CDR2 SNEGSKA (reference sequence). CDR3 nucleotides: TGCAGTGCTAGCCCCGGGACAGGGGTAACCGGGGAGCTGTTTTTT. It yields the protein CSASPGTGVTGELFF.

This clonotype was detected ten times or more. The V call is TRBV20-1, the J call TRBJ2-4; D uncertain. CDR3 size: 14 residues. Germline-derived CDR1 and CDR2 are DFQATT and SNEGSKA (reference sequence). Trimming removed 2 bases from V and 2 bases from J, with 10 bases in between. The DNA of the CDR3 is TGCAGTGCTAGAACGGGTTTGACCAAAAACATTCAGTACTTC. Translation: CSARTGLTKNIQYF.

The sample holds a few counts of this clonotype. The V gene is TRBV19, the J gene TRBJ1-1; D not certain. The CDR3 is made up of 11 amino acids. Germline-derived CDR1 and CDR2 are LNHDA and SQIVND (reference sequence). The V end was cut by 5 bases, the J end by 11 bases, with 12 bases between. The CDR3 sequence: CASSSSVSAFF. CDR3 in DNA: TGTGCCAGTAGTTCATCGGTCAGCGCTTTCTTT.

A word on this clonotype: Possible read error: a much larger clone is one base away. The chain carries TRBV28 and TRBJ2-1, with a possible D match to TRBD2 (5 bases). This CDR3 has 14 amino acids. The ends were cut back, 2 bases at V and 6 bases at J, with 11 bases in the middle. The germline CDR1 and CDR2 sequences are MDHEN and SYDVKM. The chain's CDR3 is CASSLLGEGNEQFF. CDR3 bases: TGTGCCAGCAGTTTACTGGGAGAGGGCAATGAGCAGTTCTTC.

This chain joins TRBV29-1 and TRBJ2-7; D call uncertain. CDR1 is SQVTM, CDR2 ANQGSEA, per germline. The V end was cut by 3 bases, the J end by 3 bases, with 6 bases between. CDR3 size: 11 residues. CDR3 DNA sequence: TGCAGCGTTGAGGTAAACTACGAGCAGTACTTC. This sequence encodes CSVEVNYEQYF.

This chain joins TRBV5-5 and TRBJ2-7; 9 bases map to TRBD1. In germline, CDR1 is SGHKS, CDR2 YYEKEE (reference sequence). V was clipped by 4 bases and J by 4 bases; unmatched bases: 9. The CDR3 covers 15 residues. CDR3 residues: CASSAFPGQGYEQYF. The CDR3 nucleotides are TGTGCCAGCAGCGCCTTTCCGGGACAGGGTTACGAGCAGTACTTC.

The chain recombines TRBV7-2 with TRBJ2-7; 7 bases fit TRBD2. The CDR3 runs to 15 residues. Trimming at V came to 5 bases and at J to 2 bases, leaving 9 bases not matched to a gene. CDR1 is SGHTA and CDR2 is FQGNSA in the germline V gene. The CDR3, as DNA: TGTGCCAGCAGCCGCGGCGGGAGTAGCACCTACGAGCAGTACTTC. As protein: CASSRGGSSTYEQYF.

The chain links TRBV7-2 to TRBJ2-3; D perhaps matches TRBD2 (5 bases). The germline V gene encodes CDR1 SGHTA and CDR2 FQGNSA. The V gene lost 5 bases and the J gene lost 4 bases, with 16 bases spanning the gap. The CDR3 runs 15 residues. The CDR3 DNA reads as TGTGCCAGCAGCGCCGACTACCTACACTCAGATACGCAGTATTTT. It encodes CASSADYLHSDTQYF.

Many counts were recorded for this clonotype. V usage is TRBV4-1 and J usage is TRBJ1-1; D may be TRBD1 (6 bases). V dropped 5 bases and J dropped 1 base, with 11 bases sitting between them. The V gene's germline CDR1 is MGHRA and CDR2 YSYEKL. The CDR3 is 14 residues long. CDR3 amino acids: CASSSRTENTEAFF. The CDR3 DNA follows: TGCGCCAGCAGCTCCCGGACAGAGAACACTGAAGCTTTCTTT.

The rearrangement links TRBV5-1 to TRBJ1-2; weak D call: TRBD1 (6 bases). The CDR3 has 16 residues. Germline assignment: CDR1 SGHRS and CDR2 YFSETQ. Trimming removed 2 bases at V and 6 bases at J, with 20 bases between. This chain's CDR3 is CASSFEDSSGWNGYTF. CDR3 sequence (DNA): TGCGCCAGCAGCTTTGAGGACAGTTCGGGCTGGAATGGCTACACCTTC.

This clonotype was seen many times. The CDR3 coding sequence is TGTGCCAGCAGCTTGGTAGCGTGGGAGACCCAGTACTTC. Translated: CASSLVAWETQYF. This chain uses TRBV5-5 with TRBJ2-5; TRBD2 might be the D (5 bases). Germline loops: CDR1 SGHKS, CDR2 YYEKEE (reference sequence). This CDR3 comprises 13 residues. Trimming pared 0 bases from V and 5 bases from J, leaving 8 bases between.

The chain couples TRBV5-1 to TRBJ2-7, with TRBD1 as a possible D gene (5 bases). This CDR3 has 15 residues. Germline V gene data show CDR1 as SGHRS and CDR2 as YFSETQ. V was cut by 0 bases and J by 0 bases, with 10 bases left in between. The CDR3 here is CASSLGHRTSYEQYF. The CDR3, as DNA: TGCGCCAGCAGCTTGGGGCACAGGACCTCCTACGAGCAGTACTTC.

This clonotype was picked up many times. The conserved phenylalanine or tryptophan is not found at the CDR3 terminus, so this likely reflects a read error. The limits of the CDR3 on the DNA are not certain, so only TCRdb's listed CDR3 is given. This rearrangement joins TRBV12-3 or TRBV12-4 to TRBJ2-1; the table's D gene call, TRBD2, was not cross checked with the DNA. The CDR3 spans 11 residues, counting both ends. This CDR3 reads CASRLGDSWAV.

This clonotype appeared a few times. The V and J genes are TRBV5-5 and TRBJ2-1, with a weak D call TRBD2 (5 bases). Trimming took off 4 bases at V and 3 bases at J, with 17 bases between the two ends. Germline assignment: CDR1 SGHKS and CDR2 YYEKEE (reference sequence). The CDR3 loop spans 16 amino acids. As DNA, the CDR3 is TGTGCCAGCAGCCACTTTTACGGGGAACTCTACAATGAGCAGTTCTTC. Its protein is CASSHFYGELYNEQFF.

In its sample, this clonotype was seen a few times. The V call is TRBV20-1, the J call TRBJ2-7; 8 positions match TRBD1. The CDR3 has 14 residues. V was clipped by 0 bases and J by 3 bases; unmatched bases: 4. CDR1 is DFQATT, CDR2 SNEGSKA, per germline (reference sequence). The CDR3 sequence is CSARERDRRYEQYF. CDR3 sequence (DNA): TGCAGTGCTAGAGAGCGGGACAGGCGCTACGAGCAGTACTTC.

The chain carries TRBV5-1 and TRBJ2-1; 12 bases are shared with TRBD2. The CDR3 totals 13 residues. V trimming: 4 bases; J trimming: 8 bases; junction bases outside the gene matches: 1. Germline V gene sequence: CDR1 SGHRS, CDR2 YFSETQ. The CDR3 sequence: CASSASGRDEQFF. The CDR3 DNA reads as TGCGCCAGCAGCGCTAGCGGGAGGGATGAGCAGTTCTTC.

This clonotype was counted many times. The V and J genes are TRBV5-1 and TRBJ2-7; 13 bases agree with TRBD2. The trim removed 0 bases at V and 2 bases at J, leaving 5 bases unmatched. This CDR3 contains 17 residues. The germline gives CDR1 SGHRS, CDR2 YFSETQ. The chain's CDR3 is CASSLAPLAGGPYEQYF. CDR3 coding DNA: TGCGCCAGCAGCTTGGCCCCACTAGCGGGAGGGCCCTACGAGCAGTACTTC.

This clonotype was detected many times. The chain links TRBV20-1 to TRBJ2-7; weak D call: TRBD2 (7 bases). The germline CDR1 and CDR2 sequences are DFQATT and SNEGSKA (reference sequence). The germline V and J ends were trimmed by 0 bases and 6 bases, with 15 bases remaining between them. The CDR3 is made up of 14 amino acids. CDR3 sequence: CSARDDGGLREQYF. In DNA, the CDR3 is TGCAGTGCTAGAGATGACGGGGGGCTACGCGAGCAGTACTTC.

This chain uses TRBV5-1 with TRBJ2-1; 9 nucleotides match TRBD2. The CDR3 is 17 residues long. Trimming removed 3 bases from V and 8 bases from J; junction bases left unmatched: 15. Germline V gene lookup returns CDR1 SGHRS and CDR2 YFSETQ. The CDR3 reads CASSSGTSYVRGDEQFF. CDR3 in DNA: TGCGCCAGCAGCTCCGGGACTAGCTACGTTAGGGGGGATGAGCAGTTCTTC.

The sample holds a few counts of this clonotype. J is TRBJ2-7 and V is TRBV5-1, with D possibly called TRBD1 or TRBD2 (5 bases each). The CDR3 is 12 residues long. The V gene's germline CDR1 is SGHRS and CDR2 YFSETQ. The V and J ends lost 5 bases and 6 bases respectively, with 12 bases between them. DNA of the CDR3: TGCGCCAGCAGTGATGAGAGGGGCGAGCAGTACTTC. Encoded protein: CASSDERGEQYF.

This clonotype was observed at least ten times. The chain couples TRBV7-2 to TRBJ1-5; TRBD1 agrees at 11 bases. After removal of 4 bases from V and 7 bases from J, the junction contained 3 bases not matched to a gene. The CDR3 extends over 14 amino acids. CDR1 and CDR2 from the germline V gene are SGHTA and FQGNSA. Here the CDR3 DNA reads TGTGCCAGCAGCTCGGACAGGGGGCAACAGCCCCAGCATTTT. Its translation: CASSSDRGQQPQHF.

The V call is TRBV6-5, the J call TRBJ2-7; D is unresolved. This CDR3 region has 13 residues. Germline lookup yields CDR1 MNHEY and CDR2 SVGAGI. The V and J ends lost 0 bases and 3 bases respectively, with 6 bases between them. For the CDR3, the DNA is TGTGCCAGCAGTTACTCGTTGGGCTACGAGCAGTACTTC. It encodes CASSYSLGYEQYF.

The rearrangement joins TRBV19 to TRBJ2-5; TRBD2 is a possible D gene (5 bases). Germline V gene lookup returns CDR1 LNHDA and CDR2 SQIVND (reference sequence). The CDR3 totals 10 residues. Written as DNA, the CDR3 is TGTGGGAAGCGGCAAGAGACCCAGTACTTC. Protein sequence: CGKRQETQYF.

This clonotype turned up a few times. The chain joins TRBV10-3 to TRBJ2-1; D not certain. Per the germline V gene, CDR1 is ENHRY and CDR2 is SYGVKD. The CDR3 spans 11 residues. V shed 7 bases and J shed 5 bases, with 6 bases lying between them. CDR3 DNA sequence: TGTGCCATCACAGGTAACAATGAGCAGTTCTTC. Residues: CAITGNNEQFF.

The chain recombines TRBV30 with TRBJ2-7, with 8 bases that match TRBD2. This CDR3 is built from 17 residues. J lost 3 bases, V lost 3 bases, and 16 bases had no gene match. Germline CDR1 and CDR2: GTSNPN and SVGIG (reference sequence). This CDR3 reads CAWSLERSGGPGYEQYF. CDR3 coding DNA: TGTGCCTGGAGCCTGGAGCGGTCGGGAGGGCCGGGCTACGAGCAGTACTTC.

This chain links TRBV15 with TRBJ2-3; TRBD2 agrees at 7 bases. The V gene's germline CDR1 is LNHNV and CDR2 YYDKDF (reference sequence). Germline trimming cut 6 bases from V and 1 base from J; bases unmatched to any gene: 4. The CDR3 extends over 14 amino acids. The CDR3 sequence is CATRKSGGTDTQYF. CDR3 DNA sequence: TGTGCCACCAGGAAGAGCGGGGGCACAGATACGCAGTATTTT.